The T cell receptor beta chain under discussion was sequenced for a study of T cells after posttransplantation cyclophosphamide (dated by TCRdb to the mid-2010s). Study-level background: T cell repertoire reconstitution was tracked by TRB sequencing after myeloablative bone marrow transplantation in which posttransplantation cyclophosphamide was used as GVHD prophylaxis. Antigen receptor sequencing was done on samples from some 34 PTCy-treated patients and from approximately 17 related bone marrow donors of those patients. Blood from all 30 or so PTCy patients who had 1-year posttransplant specimens underwent TRB sequencing. Public TRB sequences were compared against a database of over 3,600 sequences linked to responses to pathogens, tumor antigens, self-antigens and alloantigens. Because TRA and TRB clonality correlated tightly in 8 to 10 samples, the subsequent TCR analyses were limited to TRB only. In 3 patients, TRB sequencing was also performed on up to roughly 3 more blood samples taken 2 to 5.2 years after transplant, and in a handful of patients, pretransplant blood was also TRB-sequenced. Results and caveats for the whole study, not just this receptor: At 1-2 months, donor-recipient similarity was low but rose over the first year, and the later blood repertoires were often dominated by donor CD8+ memory clones. The TRB repertoires of T cells infiltrating skin or GI tract showed only limited overlap with the TRB repertoires of T cells in blood. Across 45 patients, recipient CMV seropositivity and CMV reactivation were highly associated with TRB clonality; PTCy diversity was similar to CNI/methotrexate controls.

This clone has just a few counts. Its specific antigen is unknown. Base qualities are not at hand, and no much larger clone is one base apart. The CDR3 sequence holds 14 residues, the cysteine and phenylalanine included. Only CDR3 DNA is held: 42 bases, read in frame from base 1. CDR1 and CDR2 are read off the germline V gene as ENHRY and SYGVKD. Unmatched junction bases come to 4, with V trimmed by 6 bases and J by 2 bases. A control cohort of some ten patients who had been given myeloablative marrow transplants with methotrexate plus a calcineurin inhibitor was sampled 1 year after transplant. Peripheral blood and bone marrow mononuclear cells were isolated by Ficoll-Hypaque density centrifugation and were cryopreserved. Genomic DNA was the input for TRB sequencing, which was run either with the immunoSEQ assay at survey resolution or with the hsTCRB kit. The study's own analysis went as follows. Initial read processing used immunoSEQ software, and repertoire analyses used the LymphoSeq R package. For each TRB dataset, clonality was calculated as 1 minus normalized Shannon entropy, and the Gini coefficient was computed as well. Phenotypes of unsorted samples were inferred by mapping TRB sequences from sorted subsets of the recipient or donor onto the same recipient's unsorted samples. The table was pulled from immuneACCESS by TCRdb, which kept in-frame rearrangements only. Such tables lose some clones; where checked, under half of the loss comes from unresolved V genes, and the rest has no known cause. That table supplies the V and J calls and clone size; D and trimming were determined from the DNA. In this sample the table shows around 15,000 clones, approximately 80% of which occur a single time. The ten largest account for 2.5% to 3% of the sample.

This TCR derives from a young adult male patient who received an allogeneic stem cell transplant from an unrelated donor, was CMV-positive, and had acute and chronic GVHD. Some T cells seen after a transplant may have their origin in the graft donor. The chain is made from TRBV10-3 and TRBJ2-3; 8 middle bases align to TRBD1. The specimen was PBMCs, collected 441 days after allogeneic stem cell transplant with calcineurin inhibitor and methotrexate. The DNA reads as follows: TGTGCCATCAGCCCGGGACAGGACACAGATACGCAGTATTTT. This is translated as CAISPGQDTDTQYF.